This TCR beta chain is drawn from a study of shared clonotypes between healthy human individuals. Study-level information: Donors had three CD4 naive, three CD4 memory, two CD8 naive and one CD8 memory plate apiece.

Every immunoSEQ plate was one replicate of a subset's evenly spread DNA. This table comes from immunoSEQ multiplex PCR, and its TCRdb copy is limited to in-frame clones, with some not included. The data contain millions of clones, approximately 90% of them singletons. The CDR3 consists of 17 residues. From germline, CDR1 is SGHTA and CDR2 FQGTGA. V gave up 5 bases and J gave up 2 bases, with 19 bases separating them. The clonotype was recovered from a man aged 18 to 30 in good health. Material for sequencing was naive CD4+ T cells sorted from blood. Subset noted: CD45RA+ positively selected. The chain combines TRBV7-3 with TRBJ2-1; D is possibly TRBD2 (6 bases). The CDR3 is CASSPWGDPITYNEQFF. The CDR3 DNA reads TGTGCCAGCAGCCCCTGGGGGGACCCTATCACCTACAATGAGCAGTTCTTC.